The TCR beta chain under discussion was sequenced for a study of monozygotic twins with inflammatory bowel disease. Regarding the study as a whole: The analysis did not separate different T cell subtypes.

The CDR3 loop spans 12 amino acids. The germline CDR1 and CDR2 sequences are GTSNPN and SVGIG (reference sequence). TCRdb re-called the 5' RACE reads; every CDR3 protein appears as one record, without DNA. The table lists roughly 300,000 distinct CDR3 sequences, with 5.6% in the top ten. Concerning this clonotype itself: Its antigen remains unknown.

This clonotype originated in a human donor with ulcerative colitis or Crohn's disease, or a healthy co-twin of an affected twin (not recorded which). The chain recombines TRBV30 with TRBJ2-7. Sequences were obtained from blood. The CDR3 reads CAWSPTSNEQYF. Variable domain in full (rest from reference TRBV30 and TRBJ2-7): SQTIHQWPATLVQPVGSPLSLECTVEGTSNPNLYWYRQAAGRGLQLLFYSVGIGQISSEVPQNLSASRPQDRQFILSSKKLLLSDSGFYLCAWSPTSNEQYFGPGTRLTVT.